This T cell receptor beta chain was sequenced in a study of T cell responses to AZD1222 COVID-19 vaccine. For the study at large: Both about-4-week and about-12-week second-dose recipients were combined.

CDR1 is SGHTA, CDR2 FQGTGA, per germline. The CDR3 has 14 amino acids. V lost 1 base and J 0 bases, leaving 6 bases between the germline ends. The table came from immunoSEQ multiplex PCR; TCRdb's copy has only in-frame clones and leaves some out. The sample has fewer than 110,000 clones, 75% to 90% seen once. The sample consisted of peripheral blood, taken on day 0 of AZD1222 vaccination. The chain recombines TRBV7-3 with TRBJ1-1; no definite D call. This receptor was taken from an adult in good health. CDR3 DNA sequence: TGTGCCAGCAGCTTAAGAGGGATGAACACTGAAGCTTTCTTT. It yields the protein CASSLRGMNTEAFF.